The clone carrying this T cell receptor (beta chain) was seen more than once but under ten times. The data derive from a study of blood T cell repertoires in COVID-19. Study at large: Samples taken during acute and convalescent COVID-19 were collected in the United States, Italy and Spain. From T cells, B-cell-depleted T cells, or PBMCs came the material, which was cDNA or gDNA.

The V segment lost 11 bases and the J segment 2 bases; nucleotides outside the gene matches: 11. The length of the CDR3 is 16 residues. In the authors' methods: Nucleated cell counts were estimated from reference gene primer amplification. The method was immunoSEQ multiplex PCR; TCRdb's version includes in-frame clones alone and lacks a portion of them. V and J calls and clone size follow that table, whereas D and trimming were derived from the DNA. The data hold roughly 240,000 clones, with 86% observed a single time. The rearrangement joins TRBV23-1 to TRBJ1-5; TRBD1 agrees at 11 bases. TRBV23-1 is annotated as an ORF whose role is uncertain. This TCR derives from a woman aged 80 or over with COVID-19, enrolled during active disease. The sample taken for sequencing was peripheral blood. The DNA for the CDR3 is TGCGCCCCTCGGACAGGGGGCTGTAGGGGCAATCAGCCCCAGCATTTT. Protein: CAPRTGGCRGNQPQHF.